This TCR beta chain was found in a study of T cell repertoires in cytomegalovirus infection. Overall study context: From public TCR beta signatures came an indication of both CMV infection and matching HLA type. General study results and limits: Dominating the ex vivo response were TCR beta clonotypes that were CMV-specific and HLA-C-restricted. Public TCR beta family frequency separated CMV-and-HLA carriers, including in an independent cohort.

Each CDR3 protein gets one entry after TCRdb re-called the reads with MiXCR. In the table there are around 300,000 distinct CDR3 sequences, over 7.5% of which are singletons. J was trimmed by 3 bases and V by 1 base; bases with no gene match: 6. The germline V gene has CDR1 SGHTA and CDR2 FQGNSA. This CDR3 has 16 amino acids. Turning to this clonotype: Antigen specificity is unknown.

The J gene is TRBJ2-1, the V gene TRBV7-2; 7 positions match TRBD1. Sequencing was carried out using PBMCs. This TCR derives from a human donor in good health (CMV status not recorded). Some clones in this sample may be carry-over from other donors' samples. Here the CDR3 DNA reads TGTGCCAGCAGCTTAGTGAGGGACAGATTCTACAATGAGCAGTTCTTC. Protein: CASSLVRDRFYNEQFF. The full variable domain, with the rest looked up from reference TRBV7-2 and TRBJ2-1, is GAGVSQSPSNKVTEKGKDVELRCDPISGHTALYWYRQSLGQGLEFLIYFQGNSAPDKSGLPSDRFSAERTGGSVSTLTIQRTQQEDSAVYLCASSLVRDRFYNEQFFGPGTRLTVL.